The 27 T cell receptor beta chains listed next were all sequenced from one sample in a study of blood T cell repertoires in COVID-19. Repertoires were generated with immunoSEQ multiplex PCR, while TCRdb's copy carries only in-frame clones and drops some. The data contain about 140,000 clones, 60% to 85% of them singletons. Sequenced sample: peripheral blood. These receptors all come from a woman aged 80 or over with active or convalescent COVID-19.

This clone has more than one count but fewer than ten. In nucleotides, the CDR3 is TGTGCCAGCAGTTTCACAGCAACTAATGAAAAACTGTTTTTT. It is translated as CASSFTATNEKLFF. J is TRBJ1-4 and V is TRBV27, with no clear D. V was trimmed by 3 bases and J by 0 bases, leaving 5 bases between them. The CDR3 sequence is 14 residues long. Per the germline V gene, CDR1 is MNHEY and CDR2 is SMNVEV (reference sequence).

This clone has more than one count but fewer than ten. The V call is TRBV19, the J call TRBJ1-4; D not certain. Germline CDR1 LNHDA, CDR2 SQIVND (reference sequence). Trimming removed 11 bases from V and 0 bases from J, with 28 bases in between. This CDR3 has 19 amino acids. The CDR3 sequence is CALKGGKEGKVTTNEKLFF. The CDR3, as DNA: TGTGCCCTAAAAGGAGGGAAAGAAGGGAAGGTGACAACTAATGAAAAACTGTTTTTT.

The V gene is TRBV6-5, the J gene TRBJ2-1, with D possibly being TRBD2 (5 bases). Germline values: CDR1 MNHEY, CDR2 SVGAGI. The ends were cut back, 2 bases at V and 7 bases at J, with 9 bases in the middle. This CDR3 has 13 residues. The CDR3 reads CASSYRGGNEQFF. CDR3 in DNA: TGTGCCAGCAGTTACCGGGGTGGGAATGAGCAGTTCTTC.

The chain joins TRBV7-6 to TRBJ1-2; D uncertain. The germline V gene encodes CDR1 SGHVS and CDR2 FNYEAQ. The CDR3 totals 15 residues. V lost 2 bases to trimming and J lost 0 bases, with 10 bases between them. CDR3 region: CASSLFREANYGYTF. The CDR3 bases are TGTGCCAGCAGCTTATTCCGGGAAGCTAACTATGGCTACACCTTC.

The chain employs TRBV19 and TRBJ1-6, with 7 bases fitting TRBD1. V gave up 5 bases and J gave up 14 bases; unmatched junction bases: 12. This CDR3 region has 14 residues. Germline V lookup: CDR1 LNHDA, CDR2 SQIVND (reference sequence). This chain's CDR3 is CASSFEKTGVALHF. CDR3 nucleotide sequence: TGTGCCAGTAGTTTTGAAAAAACAGGGGTGGCCCTCCACTTT.

This chain uses TRBV7-6 with TRBJ2-3; 7 nucleotides agree with TRBD2. V trimming: 5 bases; J trimming: 2 bases; junction bases outside the gene matches: 16. Germline loops: CDR1 SGHVS, CDR2 FNYEAQ. This CDR3 has 18 amino acids. The CDR3: CASSTRISAGPPTDTQYF. For the CDR3, the DNA is TGTGCCAGCAGCACACGGATCTCAGCGGGGCCACCCACAGATACGCAGTATTTT.

The V gene is TRBV6-2 or TRBV6-3, the J gene TRBJ2-5, with D perhaps matching TRBD2 (6 bases). Trimming stripped 5 bases from V and 4 bases from J, with 17 bases between. The CDR3 runs 15 residues. The germline CDR1 and CDR2 sequences are MNHEY and SVGEGT. CDR3 residues: CASSLQTSRRETQYF. CDR3 DNA: TGTGCCAGCAGTCTCCAGACTAGTCGTAGAGAGACCCAGTACTTC.

The rearrangement links TRBV30 to TRBJ2-3; 7 nucleotides line up with TRBD2. CDR3 length: 12 amino acids. The V segment lost 8 bases and the J segment 9 bases; nucleotides outside the gene matches: 11. Germline V gene lookup returns CDR1 GTSNPN and CDR2 SVGIG (reference sequence). The CDR3 sequence is CARLLSGGTQYF. The CDR3 nucleotides are TGTGCCCGGTTATTATCCGGGGGGACGCAGTATTTT.

In regard to this clone: One end of the junction varies from germline; a read error may be responsible. V is TRBV6-2 or TRBV6-3 and J is TRBJ2-3; perhaps TRBD2 as D (7 bases). Per the germline V gene, CDR1 is MNHEY and CDR2 is SVGEGT. The length of the CDR3 is 12 residues. The CDR3 spells CASSYLAGAPHF. The CDR3 DNA follows: TGTGCCAGCAGTTACCTTGCGGGGGCCCCGCATTTT.

The chain uses TRBV4-1 and TRBJ2-1; possible D gene TRBD1, 6 bases. Germline values: CDR1 MGHRA, CDR2 YSYEKL. The V end lost 1 base, the J end lost 1 base, and 14 bases lay between the germline ends. The CDR3 contains 17 residues. CDR3 amino acids: CASSQVAQGRSYNEQFF. The CDR3 DNA follows: TGCGCCAGCAGCCAAGTGGCACAGGGTAGGTCCTACAATGAGCAGTTCTTC.

The chain joins TRBV6-5 to TRBJ1-1; D gene ambiguous. CDR1 and CDR2 (germline): MNHEY, SVGAGI. The V end was cut by 5 bases, the J end by 1 base, with 11 bases between. The CDR3 runs to 14 residues. The CDR3 loop is CASSMARQNTEAFF. For the CDR3, the DNA is TGTGCCAGCAGTATGGCAAGACAGAACACTGAAGCTTTCTTT.

The V call is TRBV5-1, the J call TRBJ1-4; TRBD1 matches at 7 bases. J was trimmed by 7 bases and V by 6 bases; bases with no gene match: 15. Germline V gene data show CDR1 as SGHRS and CDR2 as YFSETQ. The CDR3 covers 16 residues. The CDR3 loop is CASKASSGGRGEKLFF. The CDR3 DNA reads as TGCGCCAGCAAGGCCTCGTCAGGGGGGCGGGGTGAAAAACTGTTTTTT.

This clone was detected ten times or more. The chain couples TRBV24-1 to TRBJ1-5, with D uncertain. The germline V and J ends were trimmed by 0 bases and 11 bases, with 13 bases remaining between them. CDR3 length equals 14 residues. Germline V gene data show CDR1 as KGHDR and CDR2 as SFDVKD. CDR3 region: CATSDLNSFRTQHF. The CDR3 DNA sequence: TGTGCCACCAGTGATTTGAACAGTTTCAGGACCCAGCATTTT.

The CDR3 DNA reads as TGTGCCAGCAGCTTAGAGGGAAGGTCCACCGGGGAGCTGTTTTTT. Protein product: CASSLEGRSTGELFF. The chain links TRBV5-5 to TRBJ2-2; D is perhaps TRBD2 (5 bases). CDR1 and CDR2 from the germline V gene are SGHKS and YYEKEE (reference sequence). The CDR3 is made up of 15 amino acids. V was shortened by 2 bases and J by 4 bases, with 12 bases between the two germline ends.

The chain links TRBV28 to TRBJ1-5, with D perhaps matching TRBD1 (6 bases). Germline lookup yields CDR1 MDHEN and CDR2 SYDVKM. V shed 5 bases and J shed 9 bases, with 8 bases lying between them. The CDR3 runs to 11 residues. The CDR3 DNA reads TGTGCCAGCAGTCCCAGGGGGCCCCAGCATTTT. It translates to CASSPRGPQHF. The full variable domain, rest sourced from reference TRBV28 and TRBJ1-5, is DVKVTQSSRYLVKRTGEKVFLECVQDMDHENMFWYRQDPGLGLRLIYFSYDVKMKEKGDIPEGYSVSREKKERFSLILESASTNQTSMYLCASSPRGPQHFGDGTRLSIL.

V usage is TRBV7-9 and J usage is TRBJ2-5; unclear D gene. This CDR3 has 13 amino acids. The V gene's germline CDR1 is SEHNR and CDR2 FQNEAQ (reference sequence). Deletions cut 2 bases from V and 5 bases from J, with 9 bases between. This CDR3 reads CASSLTPFETQYF. CDR3 in DNA: TGTGCCAGCAGCTTAACACCTTTTGAGACCCAGTACTTC.

The chain joins TRBV4-3 to TRBJ1-1, with 8 nucleotides matching TRBD1. Germline CDR1 reads LGHNA; CDR2 reads YSLEER. This CDR3 has 13 residues. Unmatched junction bases numbered 5, after V lost 4 bases and J lost 7 bases. The CDR3 is CASSRTQGGEAFF. CDR3 sequence (DNA): TGCGCCAGCAGCCGAACACAGGGGGGTGAAGCTTTCTTT.

This chain uses TRBV5-1 with TRBJ1-4; 8 bases are shared with TRBD1. J lost 6 bases, V lost 0 bases, and 4 bases had no gene match. The CDR3 is made up of 15 amino acids. Germline V gene lookup returns CDR1 SGHRS and CDR2 YFSETQ. The CDR3 loop reads CASSLAGTGYEKLFF. The DNA for the CDR3 is TGCGCCAGCAGCTTGGCGGGGACAGGCTATGAAAAACTGTTTTTT.

The V gene is TRBV12-3 or TRBV12-4, the J gene TRBJ1-2; perhaps TRBD1 as D (5 bases). This CDR3 contains 12 residues. The V end was cut by 2 bases, the J end by 8 bases, with 9 bases between. CDR3 DNA sequence: TGTGCCAGCAGTTTAACGCCAGGGGGCTACACCTTC. Translation: CASSLTPGGYTF.

This clone was detected only a few times. The rearrangement uses TRBV6-5 and TRBJ1-4; TRBD1 aligns across 9 bases. V shed 6 bases and J 8 bases; nucleotides not matched to a gene: 10. Germline-derived CDR1 and CDR2 are MNHEY and SVGAGI. The CDR3 length is 15 residues. The CDR3 coding sequence is TGTGCCAGCAGACGCAACAGGGGGCTAGGGGAAAAACTGTTTTTT. Translated: CASRRNRGLGEKLFF.

The chain links TRBV30 to TRBJ1-1, with D unclear. Germline V gene data show CDR1 as GTSNPN and CDR2 as SVGIG (reference sequence). V lost 0 bases, J lost 0 bases, and 11 bases lay in between. The CDR3 contains 15 residues. The CDR3: CAWSVGRFMNTEAFF. CDR3 sequence (DNA): TGTGCCTGGAGTGTGGGGAGGTTTATGAACACTGAAGCTTTCTTT.

This chain connects TRBV12-3 or TRBV12-4 to TRBJ1-1; possibly TRBD1 for D (5 bases). This CDR3 is 13 amino acids long. V was cut by 4 bases and J by 5 bases, with 11 bases left in between. CDR3 nucleotide sequence: TGTGCCAGCAGTTCGGACATATTTACTGAAGCTTTCTTT. This gives the protein CASSSDIFTEAFF.

This clone showed up just a few times. V gene TRBV3-1 (or the pseudogene TRBV3-2) combines with J gene TRBJ2-6, with TRBD1 identical over 8 bases. Germline-derived CDR1 and CDR2 are LGHDT and YNNKEL (reference sequence). J lost 4 bases, V lost 3 bases, and 11 bases had no gene match. CDR3 length equals 18 residues. As DNA, the CDR3 is TGTGCCAGCAGCCACCAGACAGGGGATACTACCGGGGCCAACGTCCTGACTTTC. Amino acids: CASSHQTGDTTGANVLTF.

This clone was counted a few times. The chain recombines TRBV9 with TRBJ1-1; 9 bases agree with TRBD1. The CDR3 extends over 20 amino acids. Germline CDR1 and CDR2: SGDLS and YYNGEE. V trimming: 0 bases; J trimming: 2 bases; junction bases outside the gene matches: 17. CDR3 loop: CASSVAGTGFSFKANTEAFF. The CDR3 nucleotides read TGTGCCAGCAGCGTAGCCGGGACAGGGTTTTCGTTCAAGGCCAACACTGAAGCTTTCTTT.

The chain employs TRBV14 and TRBJ2-3; D may be TRBD1 (6 bases). The ends were cut back, 6 bases at V and 2 bases at J, with 12 bases in the middle. CDR1 is SGHDN and CDR2 is FVKESK in the germline V gene. The CDR3 runs 14 residues. The CDR3 sequence is CASRRRDNTDTQYF. As DNA, the CDR3 is TGTGCCAGCAGGCGCCGGGACAACACAGATACGCAGTATTTT.

The V call is TRBV4-1, the J call TRBJ1-2; 9 positions match TRBD1. Germline CDR1 MGHRA, CDR2 YSYEKL. V shed 2 bases, J shed 6 bases, and the junction held 7 bases outside the gene matches. The CDR3 loop spans 15 amino acids. The CDR3 DNA reads as TGCGCCAGCAGCCAATTCTGGACAGGGGAGGATGGCTACACCTTC. Encoded protein: CASSQFWTGEDGYTF.

The chain carries TRBV2 and TRBJ1-5; D is perhaps TRBD1 (5 bases). Deletions cut 6 bases from V and 2 bases from J, with 11 bases between. The CDR3 extends over 14 amino acids. CDR1 SNHLY and CDR2 FYNNEI come from the germline V gene. For the CDR3, the DNA is TGTGCCAGCAGACCCGACAGCGGCAATCAGCCCCAGCATTTT. Translated: CASRPDSGNQPQHF.